What follows is one TCR beta chain and its context. Its target is unknown. The data derive from a study of cytomegalovirus exposure and HLA in healthy donors. Background on the study: Of the donors genotyped, 300 to 500 in all, 75% to 85% fell in the Caucasian-associated ancestry cluster. Study-wide results and limits: Likely technical artifact: a cluster of highly shared sequence variants. Per a later analysis, roughly 17,000 TCR beta sequences showed association with HLA alleles at 0.05 false discovery rate.

PCR involved 60 Vbeta and 13 Jbeta primers. Original processing notes: Among the unique TCR beta chains that a later analysis counted, about 85 million in all, 10 million to 13 million were shared. Using immunoSEQ multiplex PCR, the repertoire was profiled, and TCRdb retains in-frame clones only, with some absent. The DNA gave D and trimming, while V, J and clone size come from that table. Of around 150,000 clones in the sample, about 75% were seen once. Per the germline V gene, CDR1 is MNHNY and CDR2 is SVGAGI (reference sequence). This CDR3 comprises 15 residues. The V end was cut by 10 bases, the J end by 6 bases, with 23 bases between.

The sequence was obtained from a woman between 45 and 60 years old in good health and CMV-seropositive. Material for sequencing was PBMCs. The J gene is TRBJ2-3, the V gene TRBV6-6; D may be TRBD1 (7 bases). CDR3 in DNA: TGTGCCATTGGAGCGCGGGACAGCAGGTTGGATACGCAGTATTTT. Translated, it gives CAIGARDSRLDTQYF.